This is a list of T cell receptor beta chains from one sample in a study of T-cell memory formation after mild COVID-19. In TCRdb, the 5' RACE reads were re-called with MiXCR into one record per CDR3 protein. The sample yields 550,000 to 700,000 distinct CDR3 sequences, about a sixth seen once. The specimen was PBMCs or a T cell subset sorted from them (not recorded which). These receptors were obtained from an adult woman who had mild COVID-19 (a few samples of this study predate the infection). Cell type and time point are not known. The conserved cysteine and the conserved F or W are not part of the CDR3 here. Fields, in order: V gene, CDR3 length, CDR3 protein.

TRBV29-1	11	SAEGQGGDTQY
TRBV7-8	13	ASSLVTSKQETQY
TRBV28	10	ASAPRDRRAF
TRBV30	9	AWRENYEQY
TRBV29-1	13	SVDGIDSLRYGYT
TRBV4-1	11	ASSQPGEQPQH
TRBV12-3/TRBV12-4	15	ATSQGAGGLGTDTQY
TRBV12-3/TRBV12-4	9	ASSTGQRRA
TRBV5-1	14	ASSLATDSYNSPLH
TRBV7-9	15	ASSRPDRAGSSGEQF
TRBV4-2	12	ASRHQGSESPLH
TRBV11-2	11	ASTTSATGELF
TRBV5-1	12	ASSAAGGQETQY
TRBV7-3	15	ASSPDSGGSGANVLT
TRBV29-1	12	SVYRGRVYNEQF
TRBV7-2	12	ASSLALAAQPQH
TRBV10-2	12	AAGTGGTNTEAF
TRBV15	15	ATSRGDGDPQSRPQH
TRBV12-3/TRBV12-4	12	ASTRGFNTGELF
TRBV5-5	14	ASSFQTRLSYNEQF
TRBV4-2	16	ASSQDLGLGFRTDTQY
TRBV28	13	ASSVGQGVNNEQF